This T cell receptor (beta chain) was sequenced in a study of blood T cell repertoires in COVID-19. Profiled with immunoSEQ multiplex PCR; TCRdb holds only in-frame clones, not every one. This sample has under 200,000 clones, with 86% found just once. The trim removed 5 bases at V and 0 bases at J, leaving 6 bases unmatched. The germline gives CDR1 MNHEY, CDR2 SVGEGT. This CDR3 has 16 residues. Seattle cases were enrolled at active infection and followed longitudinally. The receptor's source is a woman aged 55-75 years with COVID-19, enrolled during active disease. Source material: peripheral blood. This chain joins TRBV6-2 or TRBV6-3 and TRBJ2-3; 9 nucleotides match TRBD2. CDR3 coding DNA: TGTGCCAGCAGTCGCGGACTAGCGAGTAGCACAGATACGCAGTATTTT. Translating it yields CASSRGLASSTDTQYF.